This T cell receptor beta chain was sequenced during a study of blood T cell repertoires in COVID-19. Under the authors' procedure: By means of reference gene primer amplification, nucleated cell counts were estimated. TCRdb's copy holds only in-frame clones and misses some; the assay was immunoSEQ multiplex PCR. The V and J calls and clone size were taken over from that table, and D and trimming were inferred from the DNA. This sample has over 150,000 clones, with approximately 86% found just once. Enrolment of Seattle patients took place during active infection, and they were followed longitudinally. The CDR3 has 14 residues. CDR1 is ENHRY, CDR2 SYGVKD, per germline. The V gene lost 6 bases and the J gene lost 0 bases, with 12 bases spanning the gap.

The sequence was obtained from a man in his sixties with COVID-19, enrolled during active disease. Sequences were obtained from peripheral blood. The chain joins TRBV10-3 to TRBJ2-7; D is possibly TRBD1 (5 bases). The chain's CDR3 is CAIRTLDTSYEQYF. The CDR3 DNA sequence: TGTGCCATCAGAACCCTGGACACCTCCTACGAGCAGTACTTC.